This TCR beta chain was captured by sequencing in a study of CXCR3-negative and CXCR3-positive naive CD8 T cells (dated by TCRdb to between 2018 and 2021). Background on the whole study: In total, 110 million to 150 million TRB reads were obtained, corresponding to roughly 1.5 +/- 0.3 million reads per library. Data from 11 donors, pooled across two independent experiments, went into the diversity and physicochemical repertoire analyses. The TRBV-TRBJ cluster analysis covered naive subsets from 5 donors and memory cells from 3 donors. The study at large found these results: TRB CDR3s from CXCR3-positive naive cells showed higher hydrophobicity (lower Kidera factor 4), lower energy, and higher strength and volume indices than CXCR3-negative naive cells. TRBV-TRBJ usage was similar between naive CXCR3-negative and CXCR3-positive cells from the same donor, while memory cells showed distinct patterns. Surface CD5, linked to self-reactivity in mice, was comparable between naive subsets; TCR interaction strength was therefore also inferred from TRB CDR3 physicochemical properties. Because CXCR3 expression was partially decreased after cryopreservation, freshly isolated PBMCs were used for most assays. Comparably high repertoire diversity was found in both naive subsets, whereas much lower repertoire diversity was found in memory CD8+ T cells.

Regarding this clonotype: Its antigen remains unidentified.

For each CD8+ T cell subset, flow sorting was done in triplicate, and a few hundred thousand cells per subset went directly into RLT lysis buffer. To keep memory contaminants out, a stringent definition of naive CD8+ T cells was applied: CD45RO-CCR7+CD27+CD95-. Peripheral blood mononuclear cells were isolated from buffy coats using standard density gradient centrifugation. Naive CXCR3-negative and CXCR3-positive CD8+ T cells were flow-sorted using a FACSAria III. An RNeasy Mini Kit was used to extract total RNA from the sorted cells. Reading from cysteine to phenylalanine, the CDR3 counts 12 amino acids. No DNA accompanies this entry. The CDR1 and CDR2 encoded by the germline V gene are MDHEN and SYDVKM. The reads were generated on a NextSeq 550. The Human TCR Profiling Kit (MiLaboratory) was used to prepare UMI-labeled 5' RACE TRB cDNA libraries. cDNA synthesis used the entire amount of extracted RNA, and PCR amplification then used the entire amount of cDNA produced. Libraries were prepared in parallel with an identical number of PCR cycles. As for the authors' bioinformatics: About 57,000 +/- 9,900 unique UMI-labeled TRB cDNA molecules per library were extracted with MIGEC and MiXCR, with at least two reads per UMI required. Each library averaged approximately 40,000 +/- 10,000 functional in-frame TRB CDR3 nucleotide clonotypes without stop codons. Diversity metrics, including normalized Shannon-Wiener and Chao1, were computed in VDJtools after downsampling to 5000 UMI-labeled TRB molecules per sample. VDJtools computed clonotype-size-weighted physicochemical properties of the central five CDR3 residues: interaction energy, strength, volume and Kidera factor 4. Each entry corresponds to one CDR3 protein sequence from reads that TCRdb reprocessed, and DNA is not given. TCRdb, not the original authors, processed these V and J calls. The sample's own table lists about 7,700 distinct CDR3 sequences. The top ten constitute 1.5% to 2.5% of the sample.

The rearranged chain carries TRBV28 and TRBJ2-7; TCRdb gives TRBD1 as the D gene, but with no DNA this cannot be confirmed. Sequenced: naive CXCR3+ CD8+ T cells from blood. The cell subset or site label for this specimen denotes: CD45RO-CCR7+CD27+CD95- naive CD8+ T cells expressing CXCR3 (TNR3+). The source is a human donor in good health. Some clones in this sample may be carry-over from other donors' samples. CDR3 region: CASSRRDYEQYF.